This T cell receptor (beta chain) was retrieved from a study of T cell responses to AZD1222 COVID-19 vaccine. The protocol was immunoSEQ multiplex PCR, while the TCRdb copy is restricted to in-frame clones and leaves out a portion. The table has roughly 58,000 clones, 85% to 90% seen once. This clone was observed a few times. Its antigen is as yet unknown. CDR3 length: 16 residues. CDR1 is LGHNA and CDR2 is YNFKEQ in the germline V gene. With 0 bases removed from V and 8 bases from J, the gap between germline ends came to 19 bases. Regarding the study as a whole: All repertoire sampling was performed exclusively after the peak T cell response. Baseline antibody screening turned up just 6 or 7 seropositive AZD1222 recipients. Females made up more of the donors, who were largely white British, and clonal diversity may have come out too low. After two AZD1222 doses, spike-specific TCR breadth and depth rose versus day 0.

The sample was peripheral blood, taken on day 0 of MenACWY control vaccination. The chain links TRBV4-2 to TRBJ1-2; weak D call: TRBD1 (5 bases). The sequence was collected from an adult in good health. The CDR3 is CASSQDARQLSIGYTF. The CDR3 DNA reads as TGTGCCAGCAGCCAAGATGCGCGACAGTTAAGTATAGGCTACACCTTC.